A selection of T cell receptor beta chains follows, all from one sample in a study of T cell responses to AZD1222 COVID-19 vaccine. Produced via immunoSEQ multiplex PCR; TCRdb's table is partial and in-frame only. The table records around 150,000 clones, about 91% of them present only once. This material consisted of peripheral blood, taken on day 0 of MenACWY control vaccination. These receptors all come from an adult in good health. Each CDR3 is given with its conserved first and last residue. Each record gives: clone size, V gene, D gene, J gene, CDR3 protein, CDR3 DNA. A D gene is named only where the DNA matches it firmly. Rows give clone size only sometimes, using once, few, many, or a class for an expanded clone.

clone_size: NA
v_call: TRBV10-3
d_call: NA
j_call: TRBJ1-3
cdr3_aa: CAISGEPAPGNTIYF
cdr3_nt: TGTGCCATCAGTGGCGAGCCGGCCCCTGGAAACACCATATATTTT

clone_size: NA
v_call: TRBV30
d_call: NA
j_call: TRBJ1-4
cdr3_aa: CAWRTGRNEKLFF
cdr3_nt: TGTGCCTGGAGGACGGGCCGTAATGAAAAACTGTTTTTT

clone_size: NA
v_call: TRBV4-1
d_call: NA
j_call: TRBJ2-3
cdr3_aa: CASSQLGLQDTQYF
cdr3_nt: TGCGCCAGCAGCCAATTGGGACTCCAAGATACGCAGTATTTT

clone_size: NA
v_call: TRBV25-1
d_call: NA
j_call: TRBJ1-2
cdr3_aa: CASSERRDGYTF
cdr3_nt: TGTGCCAGCAGTGAGCGCCGCGATGGCTACACCTTC

clone_size: NA
v_call: TRBV28
d_call: NA
j_call: TRBJ1-4
cdr3_aa: CASSPGTRVEKLFF
cdr3_nt: TGTGCCAGCAGCCCCGGGACCCGGGTTGAAAAACTGTTTTTT

clone_size: NA
v_call: TRBV2
d_call: TRBD1
j_call: TRBJ2-1
cdr3_aa: CASSEGQGEQFF
cdr3_nt: TGTGCCAGCAGTGAAGGACAGGGTGAGCAGTTCTTC

clone_size: once
v_call: TRBV7-9
d_call: NA
j_call: TRBJ2-1
cdr3_aa: CASSLGGFSDLFYNEQFF
cdr3_nt: TGTGCCAGCAGCTTAGGAGGGTTTAGCGACCTTTTCTACAATGAGCAGTTCTTC

clone_size: NA
v_call: TRBV7-9
d_call: NA
j_call: TRBJ2-1
cdr3_aa: CATHRDTNNEQFF
cdr3_nt: TGTGCCACTCACAGGGACACTAACAATGAGCAGTTCTTC

clone_size: NA
v_call: TRBV5-1
d_call: NA
j_call: TRBJ2-7
cdr3_aa: CASSLDRGRAYEQYF
cdr3_nt: TGCGCCAGCAGCTTGGACAGAGGCAGGGCGTACGAGCAGTACTTC

clone_size: NA
v_call: TRBV21-1
d_call: NA
j_call: TRBJ2-2
cdr3_aa: CASSKKNGARGAGELFF
cdr3_nt: TGTGCCAGCAGCAAAAAGAATGGGGCAAGGGGAGCCGGGGAGCTGTTTTTT

clone_size: NA
v_call: TRBV2
d_call: NA
j_call: TRBJ1-4
cdr3_aa: CASTAGEKLFF
cdr3_nt: TGTGCCAGCACGGCGGGTGAAAAACTGTTTTTT

clone_size: NA
v_call: TRBV11-3
d_call: TRBD1
j_call: TRBJ1-1
cdr3_aa: CASSLPPRGRETEAFF
cdr3_nt: TGTGCCAGCAGCTTACCGCCCAGGGGGCGGGAGACTGAAGCTTTCTTT

clone_size: NA
v_call: TRBV19
d_call: NA
j_call: TRBJ1-4
cdr3_aa: CASSPVRGGGEKLFF
cdr3_nt: TGTGCCAGTAGCCCGGTCAGGGGCGGGGGTGAAAAACTGTTTTTT

clone_size: few
v_call: TRBV7-9
d_call: NA
j_call: TRBJ1-4
cdr3_aa: CASSLAEEKLFF
cdr3_nt: TGTGCCAGCAGCTTAGCAGAGGAAAAACTGTTTTTT

clone_size: once
v_call: TRBV10-3
d_call: NA
j_call: TRBJ1-5
cdr3_aa: CAISGIGSNQPQHF
cdr3_nt: TGTGCCATCAGTGGTATAGGGAGCAATCAGCCCCAGCATTTT

clone_size: NA
v_call: TRBV14
d_call: NA
j_call: TRBJ1-6
cdr3_aa: CASSQVGRQDNSPLHF
cdr3_nt: TGTGCCAGCAGCCAAGTGGGACGGCAAGATAATTCACCCCTCCACTTT

clone_size: NA
v_call: TRBV9
d_call: NA
j_call: TRBJ2-1
cdr3_aa: CASSAVGSYYNEQFF
cdr3_nt: TGTGCCAGCAGCGCGGTCGGGTCCTACTACAATGAGCAGTTCTTC

clone_size: many
v_call: TRBV6-5
d_call: NA
j_call: TRBJ1-5
cdr3_aa: CASSYSATSNQPQHF
cdr3_nt: TGTGCCAGCAGTTACTCGGCAACCAGCAATCAGCCCCAGCATTTT

clone_size: NA
v_call: TRBV3-1/TRBV3-2
d_call: NA
j_call: TRBJ2-7
cdr3_aa: CASSPLAGPEQYF
cdr3_nt: TGTGCCAGCAGCCCTCTCGCCGGTCCCGAGCAGTACTTC

clone_size: NA
v_call: TRBV5-5
d_call: TRBD1
j_call: TRBJ1-1
cdr3_aa: CASSSGTGGLGNTEAFF
cdr3_nt: TGTGCCAGCAGCTCCGGGACAGGGGGATTAGGGAACACTGAAGCTTTCTTT

clone_size: NA
v_call: TRBV12-5
d_call: NA
j_call: TRBJ1-6
cdr3_aa: CASGLVGDSPLHF
cdr3_nt: TGTGCTAGTGGTTTGGTCGGGGATTCACCCCTCCACTTT

clone_size: NA
v_call: TRBV7-3
d_call: NA
j_call: TRBJ2-7
cdr3_aa: CASSLGAGSPYEQYF
cdr3_nt: TGTGCCAGCAGCTTAGGTGCGGGCTCCCCCTACGAGCAGTACTTC

clone_size: NA
v_call: TRBV4-1
d_call: TRBD1
j_call: TRBJ1-2
cdr3_aa: CASSQDPDRGNYGYTF
cdr3_nt: TGCGCCAGCAGCCAAGACCCCGACAGGGGTAACTATGGCTACACCTTC

clone_size: NA
v_call: TRBV7-3
d_call: NA
j_call: TRBJ2-1
cdr3_aa: CASSVSGDNEQFF
cdr3_nt: TGTGCCAGCAGCGTATCAGGGGACAATGAGCAGTTCTTC

clone_size: NA
v_call: TRBV6-5
d_call: NA
j_call: TRBJ1-5
cdr3_aa: CASRLGQGDHQPQHF
cdr3_nt: TGTGCCAGCAGACTCGGGCAGGGAGACCATCAGCCCCAGCATTTT

clone_size: NA
v_call: TRBV10-3
d_call: TRBD2
j_call: TRBJ2-7
cdr3_aa: CAIGGVGNEQYF
cdr3_nt: TGTGCCATCGGGGGGGTGGGAAACGAGCAGTACTTC

clone_size: NA
v_call: TRBV2
d_call: TRBD1
j_call: TRBJ1-6
cdr3_aa: CASRMTGQSLSSPLHF
cdr3_nt: TGTGCCAGCAGGATGACAGGGCAGAGCCTGAGTTCACCCCTCCACTTT

clone_size: NA
v_call: TRBV20-1
d_call: TRBD2
j_call: TRBJ2-1
cdr3_aa: CSASGREKTYNEQFF
cdr3_nt: TGCAGTGCTAGTGGGCGGGAGAAGACCTACAATGAGCAGTTCTTC

clone_size: NA
v_call: TRBV9
d_call: TRBD2
j_call: TRBJ2-1
cdr3_aa: CASSASGSYNEQFF
cdr3_nt: TGTGCCAGCAGCGCCAGCGGGAGCTACAATGAGCAGTTCTTC

clone_size: NA
v_call: TRBV12-5
d_call: NA
j_call: TRBJ2-1
cdr3_aa: CASDTSSYNEQFF
cdr3_nt: TGTGCTAGTGATACTAGCTCCTACAATGAGCAGTTCTTC

clone_size: once
v_call: TRBV2
d_call: TRBD1
j_call: TRBJ2-2
cdr3_aa: CASRADRVGGELFF
cdr3_nt: TGTGCCAGCAGAGCCGACAGGGTTGGGGGGGAGCTGTTTTTT

clone_size: NA
v_call: TRBV18
d_call: TRBD1
j_call: TRBJ2-2
cdr3_aa: CASSPQRQGSGAGELFF
cdr3_nt: TGTGCCAGCTCACCGCAGAGACAGGGGAGTGGTGCCGGGGAGCTGTTTTTT

clone_size: NA
v_call: TRBV28
d_call: TRBD1
j_call: TRBJ2-3
cdr3_aa: CASSSAQGGADTQYF
cdr3_nt: TGTGCCAGCAGCTCCGCACAGGGGGGTGCCGATACGCAGTATTTT

clone_size: NA
v_call: TRBV7-9
d_call: NA
j_call: TRBJ2-1
cdr3_aa: CASSPGRAYNEQFF
cdr3_nt: TGTGCCAGCAGCCCTGGTCGGGCCTACAATGAGCAGTTCTTC

clone_size: NA
v_call: TRBV6-5
d_call: TRBD2
j_call: TRBJ2-7
cdr3_aa: CASRTGTTPSYEQYF
cdr3_nt: TGTGCCAGCAGGACCGGGACTACTCCATCCTACGAGCAGTACTTC

clone_size: NA
v_call: TRBV6-5
d_call: NA
j_call: TRBJ1-1
cdr3_aa: CASSLSHSKGEAFF
cdr3_nt: TGTGCCAGCAGTTTATCTCACTCGAAGGGTGAAGCTTTCTTT

clone_size: NA
v_call: TRBV30
d_call: NA
j_call: TRBJ1-2
cdr3_aa: CAWRMLQVGGYTF
cdr3_nt: TGTGCCTGGAGAATGTTACAGGTTGGGGGCTACACCTTC

clone_size: NA
v_call: TRBV7-7
d_call: TRBD2
j_call: TRBJ2-2
cdr3_aa: CASSFTSVNTGELFF
cdr3_nt: TGTGCCAGCAGCTTTACTAGCGTGAACACCGGGGAGCTGTTTTTT

clone_size: once
v_call: TRBV11-2
d_call: NA
j_call: TRBJ2-1
cdr3_aa: CASSSISTRVDEQFF
cdr3_nt: TGTGCCAGCAGCTCTATCTCGACTAGGGTGGATGAGCAGTTCTTC

clone_size: once
v_call: TRBV4-1
d_call: NA
j_call: TRBJ2-7
cdr3_aa: CASSQERGSYEQYF
cdr3_nt: TGCGCCAGCAGCCAAGAAAGGGGGTCCTACGAGCAGTACTTC